These 27 T cell receptor beta chains were all obtained from the same sample, sequenced in a study of molecular identifiers for immune sequencing clone quantification. In TCRdb, the PCR reads were re-called with MiXCR into one record per CDR3 protein. Found here are about 640,000 distinct CDR3 sequences, roughly 21% of them singletons; the top ten hold around 0.86%. The sample comprised naive CD8+ T cells from blood, with Jurkat cell RNA spiked in. This sample's subset: FACS-sorted CD8+CD4-CCR7+CD45RA+ naive T cells. The receptors derive from a human donor in good health. Some libraries in this study had Jurkat cell RNA spiked in.

This clonotype was recorded at least ten times. The CDR3 spells CASSHRLAGQETQYF. The CDR3 DNA reads as TGTGCCAGCAGCCACCGACTAGCGGGCCAAGAGACCCAGTACTTC. The chain recombines TRBV13 with TRBJ2-5, with TRBD2 matching 10 bases. This CDR3 has 15 amino acids. Looked up from germline, CDR1 is PRHDT and CDR2 is FYEKMQ (reference sequence). J lost 1 base, V lost 5 bases, and 4 bases had no gene match.

The sample holds many counts of this clonotype. J is TRBJ1-1 and V is TRBV5-1; TRBD1 matches 8 bases. There are 16 residues in the CDR3. V shed 3 bases and J 0 bases; nucleotides not matched to a gene: 7. CDR1 and CDR2 from the germline V gene are SGHRS and YFSETQ. DNA of the CDR3: TGCGCCAGCAGCTCCCTCTGGACAGGGATGAACACTGAAGCTTTCTTT. It codes for CASSSLWTGMNTEAFF.

This clonotype was found many times. The genes are TRBV12-3 or TRBV12-4 and TRBJ2-3; D remains unclear. Trimming shortened V by 2 bases and J by 4 bases, and 10 bases separated the two germline ends. The CDR3 loop spans 14 amino acids. The chain's CDR3 is CASSLTPVADTQYF. CDR3 coding DNA: TGTGCCAGCAGTTTAACCCCAGTTGCAGATACGCAGTATTTT.

This chain connects TRBV29-1 to TRBJ2-3; 7 bases agree with TRBD1. CDR1 and CDR2 (germline): SQVTM, ANQGSEA. The V gene end was trimmed by 6 bases and the J gene end by 0 bases; junction bases not matched to a gene: 9. The CDR3 is 15 amino acids. The CDR3 nucleotides read TGCAGCGTCAAAGATGGGACAGACAGCACAGATACGCAGTATTTT. This codes for CSVKDGTDSTDTQYF.

The table lists this clonotype with many counts. Here the CDR3 DNA reads TGTGCCAGCAGCCACGGCTGGGAGGCGGCCCACTATGGCTACACCTTC. This codes for CASSHGWEAAHYGYTF. This chain joins TRBV14 and TRBJ1-2; D call uncertain. CDR1 is SGHDN and CDR2 is FVKESK in the germline V gene. V shed 3 bases and J shed 3 bases, with 17 bases lying between them. The CDR3 loop spans 16 amino acids.

This clonotype was found many times. V usage is TRBV7-9 and J usage is TRBJ2-5, with TRBD2 as a possible D gene (6 bases). Trimming took 5 bases from V and 4 from J, leaving 17 bases between them. This CDR3 contains 15 residues. Looked up from germline, CDR1 is SEHNR and CDR2 is FQNEAQ (reference sequence). DNA for the CDR3: TGTGCCAGCAGCCTCTGGGGGGTATCTCTAGAGACCCAGTACTTC. It specifies CASSLWGVSLETQYF.

This clonotype turned up a few times. The chain employs TRBV20-1 and TRBJ2-7; D perhaps matches TRBD2 (5 bases). Trimming removed 2 bases from V and 3 bases from J, with 11 bases in between. This CDR3 comprises 13 residues. Germline V lookup: CDR1 DFQATT, CDR2 SNEGSKA (reference sequence). The CDR3 protein is CSARQRLNYEQYF. CDR3 sequence (DNA): TGCAGTGCTAGACAGCGGTTAAACTACGAGCAGTACTTC.

Worth noting for this clonotype: The CDR3 ends on some other residue instead of the conserved phenylalanine or tryptophan, so this is likely a read error. The chain uses TRBV2 and TRBJ1-1, with TRBD1 matching over 9 bases. This CDR3 region has 17 residues. The germline V gene encodes CDR1 SNHLY and CDR2 FYNNEI. The CDR3 here is CASNLGQGQTLNTGAFL. The CDR3 nucleotides read TGTGCCAGCAATTTGGGACAGGGCCAAACCTTGAACACTGGAGCTTTCCTT.

This clonotype occurred many times. The V gene is TRBV4-3, the J gene TRBJ2-2; D remains unclear. The CDR3 totals 15 residues. CDR1 is LGHNA, CDR2 YSLEER, per germline. V was pared by 0 bases and J by 0 bases, with 5 bases between. The CDR3 DNA follows: TGCGCCAGCAGCCAAGAACGGTCGAACACCGGGGAGCTGTTTTTT. It yields the protein CASSQERSNTGELFF.

This clonotype occurred a few times. This CDR3 is CASRGSYYEQYF. The CDR3 DNA reads TGTGCCAGCAGGGGCTCCTACTACGAGCAGTACTTC. The chain has TRBV27 and TRBJ2-7, with D uncertain. V was cut by 6 bases and J by 3 bases, with 9 bases left in between. The CDR3 has 12 residues. CDR1 and CDR2 from the germline V gene are MNHEY and SMNVEV (reference sequence).

As to this clonotype: A much bigger clone sits one base away, suggesting this may be a read error. The chain combines TRBV12-3 or TRBV12-4 with TRBJ2-3; D not resolved. The length of the CDR3 is 13 residues. As DNA, the CDR3 is TGTGCCAGCAGTCCCTCTTTTATAGATCCGCAGTATTTT. This sequence encodes CASSPSFIDPQYF.

This sequence joins TRBV19 and TRBJ2-2; the match to TRBD2 covers 10 bases. J was trimmed by 5 bases and V by 7 bases; bases with no gene match: 4. CDR3 length: 14 amino acids. The germline V gene has CDR1 LNHDA and CDR2 SQIVND (reference sequence). Here the CDR3 reads CASNPGLATGELFF. The CDR3, as DNA: TGTGCCAGTAATCCGGGACTAGCGACCGGGGAGCTGTTTTTT.

This clonotype appeared many times. The chain has TRBV2 and TRBJ2-3; no reliable D call. Trimming took 3 bases from V and 4 from J, leaving 17 bases between them. Germline V gives CDR1 SNHLY, CDR2 FYNNEI. CDR3 length: 16 residues. In nucleotides, the CDR3 is TGTGCCAGCAGTGAGGTCCTTTCGAAGAGTCCAGATACGCAGTATTTT. It encodes CASSEVLSKSPDTQYF.

As regards this clonotype: Being one base from a much bigger clone, this may be a read error. This chain connects TRBV6-5 to TRBJ2-1; D call uncertain. V was clipped by 0 bases and J by 10 bases, with 10 bases between them. CDR1 and CDR2 (germline): MNHEY, SVGAGI. CDR3 length: 13 amino acids. CDR3 nucleotides: TGTGCCAGCAGTTACTCGATAGGGCACGAGCAGTTCTTC. This encodes CASSYSIGHEQFF.

The J gene is TRBJ1-6, the V gene TRBV19; D unclear. Trimming pared 3 bases from V and 6 bases from J, leaving 12 bases between. Germline lookup yields CDR1 LNHDA and CDR2 SQIVND (reference sequence). The CDR3 runs 15 residues. The CDR3 reads CASSISAGCNSPLHF. The CDR3 DNA reads TGTGCCAGTAGTATTTCGGCAGGCTGTAATTCACCCCTCCACTTT.

About this clonotype itself: It may be a read error: a sequence one base away is much more abundant. The conserved phenylalanine or tryptophan is not found at the CDR3 terminus, so this likely reflects a read error. The V and J genes are TRBV12-3 or TRBV12-4 and TRBJ2-3; 7 nucleotides align to TRBD1. This CDR3 is built from 14 residues. Unmatched junction bases numbered 5, after V lost 3 bases and J lost 5 bases. CDR3 sequence reads: CASSLRGRVDTQYS. CDR3 sequence (DNA): TGTGCCAGCAGTTTGAGGGGGCGGGTAGATACGCAGTATTCT.

This clonotype was detected many times. The genes are TRBV3-1 and TRBJ1-1; D call uncertain. Per the germline V gene, CDR1 is LGHDT and CDR2 is YNNKEL (reference sequence). The V and J ends lost 3 bases and 4 bases respectively, with 12 bases between them. The CDR3 extends over 14 amino acids. CDR3 in DNA: TGTGCCAGCAGCCAGGTTCAAACGAGCACTGAAGCTTTCTTT. Amino acid sequence: CASSQVQTSTEAFF.

There are many counts of this clonotype. The chain employs TRBV28 and TRBJ2-7; tentative D call: TRBD2 (5 bases). CDR1 and CDR2 from the germline V gene are MDHEN and SYDVKM. The CDR3 has 12 amino acids. Deletions cut 6 bases from V and 7 bases from J, with 13 bases between. The CDR3 protein is CASSTTRGEQYF. Here the CDR3 DNA reads TGTGCCAGCAGCACGACTCGCGGGGAGCAGTACTTC.

In the case of this clonotype: This may stem from a read error, because a much larger clone lies one nucleotide away. Likely a read error: the CDR3 ends without its conserved phenylalanine or tryptophan. CDR3 in DNA: TGTGCCAGCAGTCATGGACAGCCTGAAGCTTTCTCT. As protein: CASSHGQPEAFS. J is TRBJ1-1 and V is TRBV7-9, with D possibly being TRBD1 (6 bases). The CDR3 loop spans 12 amino acids. Germline V gene lookup returns CDR1 SEHNR and CDR2 FQNEAQ (reference sequence). With 6 bases removed from V and 6 bases from J, the gap between germline ends came to 11 bases.

This chain uses TRBV15 with TRBJ2-1, with 9 bases identical to TRBD1. V lost 5 bases, J lost 3 bases, and 5 bases stayed unmatched. Germline V lookup: CDR1 LNHNV, CDR2 YYDKDF (reference sequence). This CDR3 is built from 15 residues. The CDR3, as DNA: TGTGCCACCAGCGGCAACAGGGGGCTCTACAATGAGCAGTTCTTC. Its protein product is CATSGNRGLYNEQFF.

This clonotype was seen many times. J is TRBJ2-3 and V is TRBV14, with 8 bases matching TRBD2. Germline V gene sequence: CDR1 SGHDN, CDR2 FVKESK. This CDR3 region has 15 residues. V was pared by 1 base and J by 0 bases, with 0 bases of the junction left unmatched. The CDR3 DNA is TGTGCCAGCAGCCAAGCTAGCGGGAGCACAGATACGCAGTATTTT. Translated, it gives CASSQASGSTDTQYF.

The V gene is TRBV5-6, the J gene TRBJ1-1; D may be TRBD1 (5 bases). CDR1 and CDR2 (germline): SGHDT, YYEEEE. The CDR3 covers 14 residues. V lost 3 bases and J lost 4, with 13 bases in between. As DNA, the CDR3 is TGTGCCAGCAGCTCATCACAGGCCCTCACTGAAGCTTTCTTT. It yields the protein CASSSSQALTEAFF.

Many counts were recorded for this clonotype. The chain couples TRBV4-3 to TRBJ2-1; 8 bases map to TRBD2. The V gene end was trimmed by 3 bases and the J gene end by 8 bases; junction bases not matched to a gene: 6. CDR3 length: 14 residues. Germline V gene data show CDR1 as LGHNA and CDR2 as YSLEER. The CDR3 DNA is TGCGCCAGCAGCCAGGGACTAGTCTCGTATGAGCAGTTCTTC. Translating it yields CASSQGLVSYEQFF.

With respect to this clonotype: This sequence may be a read error, since a much larger clone differs from it by one base. This chain links TRBV25-1 with TRBJ2-7, with D hard to call. The CDR3 extends over 13 amino acids. Germline V gene data show CDR1 as MGHDK and CDR2 as SYGVNS. The CDR3 nucleotides read TGTGCCAGCAGTGACCCCTACTCCTGCGAGCAGTACTTC. Protein sequence: CASSDPYSCEQYF.

On this clonotype itself: A much larger clone sits a single nucleotide away, making a read error possible. The chain joins TRBV9 to TRBJ2-2, with D possibly TRBD2 on 7 matching bases. The length of the CDR3 is 16 residues. Germline V gives CDR1 SGDLS, CDR2 YYNGEE. V lost 3 bases, J lost 4 bases, and 16 bases lay in between. As DNA, the CDR3 is TGTGCCAGCAGCGCAGGGGAGGGCCCTCGCACCGGGGAGCTGTTTTTT. The encoded protein is CASSAGEGPRTGELFF.

This clonotype was counted at least ten times. This rearrangement joins TRBV6-1 to TRBJ2-1, with 7 bases that match TRBD1. This CDR3 comprises 15 residues. CDR1 is MNHNS and CDR2 is SASEGT in the germline V gene. Trimming cost V 7 bases and J 5 bases; bases outside gene matches: 11. CDR3 coding DNA: TGTGCCAGCAACCCGACAGGGATTGGACACAATGAGCAGTTCTTC. This sequence encodes CASNPTGIGHNEQFF.

The chain uses TRBV7-9 and TRBJ1-1; the D gene is possibly TRBD1 (5 bases). V gave up 1 base and J gave up 3 bases, with 9 bases separating them. The CDR3 extends over 14 amino acids. Germline CDR1 and CDR2: SEHNR and FQNEAQ (reference sequence). The CDR3 sequence is CASSLVPRDTEAFF. The CDR3 DNA follows: TGTGCCAGCAGCTTAGTTCCCAGGGACACTGAAGCTTTCTTT.